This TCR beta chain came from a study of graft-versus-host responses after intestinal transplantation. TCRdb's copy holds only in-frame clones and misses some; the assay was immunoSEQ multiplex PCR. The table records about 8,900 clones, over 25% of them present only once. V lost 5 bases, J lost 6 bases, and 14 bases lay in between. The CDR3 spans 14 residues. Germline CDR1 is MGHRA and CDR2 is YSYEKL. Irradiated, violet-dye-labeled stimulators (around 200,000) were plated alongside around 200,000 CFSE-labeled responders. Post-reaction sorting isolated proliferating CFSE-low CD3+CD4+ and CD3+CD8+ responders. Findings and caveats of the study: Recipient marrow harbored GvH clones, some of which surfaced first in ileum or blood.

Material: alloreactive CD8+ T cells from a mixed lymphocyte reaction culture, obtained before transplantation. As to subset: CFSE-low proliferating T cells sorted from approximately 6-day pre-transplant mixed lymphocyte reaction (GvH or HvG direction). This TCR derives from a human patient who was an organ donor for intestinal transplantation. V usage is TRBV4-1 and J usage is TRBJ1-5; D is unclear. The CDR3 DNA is TGCGCCAGCAGCACCAGGACGGGAACTCAGCCCCAGCATTTT. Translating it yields CASSTRTGTQPQHF.